These T cell receptor beta chains were read from a single sample in a study of CD8 T cells in Susac syndrome. TCRdb processed the immunoSEQ multiplex PCR reads anew with MiXCR; each CDR3 protein has one entry. The sample lists more than 100,000 distinct CDR3 sequences; 90% to 95% were seen once. The sample comprised CD4+ T cells from PBMCs. These receptors originate from a human donor in good health. The CDR3 runs from the conserved cysteine through the conserved F or W. The D gene is left open where the match is weak. Where a row states a size, it is once, few, many or the class of an expanded clone; other rows omit it.

TRBV11-2	14	.	few	TRBJ2-3	CASSPIGGTDTQYF	TGTGCCAGCAGCCCCATCGGGGGAACAGATACGCAGTATTTT
TRBV5-1	14	.	.	TRBJ1-2	CASRPYSDSYGYTF	TGCGCCAGCAGGCCTTACAGTGACTCCTATGGCTACACCTTC
TRBV5-1	14	TRBD2	.	TRBJ2-7	CASSVKREVHEQYF	TGCGCCAGCAGCGTCAAGCGGGAGGTGCACGAGCAGTACTTC
TRBV16	17	.	.	TRBJ2-7	CASSQRLPGVVTYEQYF	TGTGCCAGCAGCCAACGATTACCGGGAGTGGTTACGTACGAGCAGTACTTC
TRBV2	16	.	.	TRBJ2-6	CASSPVKVSGANVLTF	TGTGCCAGCAGCCCCGTTAAGGTCTCTGGGGCCAACGTCCTGACTTTC
TRBV2	13	TRBD2	few	TRBJ2-7	CASRAGLANEQYF	TGTGCCAGCAGGGCTGGACTAGCGAACGAGCAGTACTTC
TRBV29-1	11	TRBD1	.	TRBJ1-2	CSVQGADGYTF	TGCAGCGTACAGGGGGCTGATGGCTACACCTTC
TRBV2	15	.	.	TRBJ1-2	CASKMGKGANYGYTF	TGTGCCAGCAAAATGGGAAAGGGAGCTAACTATGGCTACACCTTC
TRBV19	15	TRBD2	.	TRBJ2-1	CASSPRLAGVGEQFF	TGTGCCAGTAGCCCAAGACTAGCGGGAGTTGGAGAGCAGTTCTTC
TRBV6-5	12	.	.	TRBJ2-3	CASRTGTDTQYF	TGTGCCAGCAGGACTGGCACAGATACGCAGTATTTT
TRBV30	16	.	.	TRBJ2-2	CAWILTPTAFNGELFF	TGTGCCTGGATCTTGACTCCCACCGCATTTAACGGGGAGCTGTTTTTT
TRBV19	14	.	.	TRBJ2-1	CASSSRGSYNEQFF	TGTGCCAGCTCAAGCAGGGGATCCTACAATGAGCAGTTCTTC
TRBV5-1	15	TRBD2	.	TRBJ2-2	CASSLNGRAPGELFF	TGCGCCAGCAGCTTGAACGGGAGGGCCCCTGGGGAGCTGTTTTTT
TRBV7-9	13	.	.	TRBJ1-1	CASIDTPNTEAFF	TGTGCCAGCATCGATACCCCGAACACTGAAGCTTTCTTT
TRBV29-1	11	.	.	TRBJ1-2	CSVAGVEGYTF	TGCAGCGTTGCGGGGGTGGAGGGCTACACCTTC
TRBV5-1	17	.	.	TRBJ1-2	CASSLAVAGAVNYGYTF	TGCGCCAGCAGCTTGGCGGTTGCGGGAGCCGTAAACTATGGCTACACCTTC
TRBV28	20	.	.	TRBJ2-2	CASRSWRSTAKVGSTGELFF	TGTGCCAGCAGATCTTGGCGCTCGACAGCTAAGGTCGGTTCCACCGGGGAGCTGTTTTTT
TRBV20-1	13	TRBD2	.	TRBJ2-7	CSARTSATSEQYF	TGCAGTGCTAGGACTAGCGCAACGAGTGAGCAGTACTTC
TRBV9	14	.	.	TRBJ1-1	CASSVVQTYTEAFF	TGTGCCAGCAGCGTAGTACAGACTTACACTGAAGCTTTCTTT
TRBV29-1	15	TRBD2	.	TRBJ2-1	CSARRLAGADNEQFF	TGCAGCGCCCGCCGACTAGCGGGAGCGGACAATGAGCAGTTCTTC
TRBV7-9	12	.	.	TRBJ2-3	CASSLSGQTQYF	TGTGCCAGCAGCTTATCCGGGCAAACGCAGTATTTT
TRBV12-3/TRBV12-4	13	.	.	TRBJ1-1	CASSLRQNTEAFF	TGTGCCAGCAGTTTGAGACAGAACACTGAAGCTTTCTTT
TRBV7-2	14	.	.	TRBJ2-5	CASGKGGPQETQYF	TGTGCCAGCGGTAAAGGAGGCCCTCAAGAGACCCAGTACTTC
TRBV28	14	.	.	TRBJ2-5	CASSYGQHQETQYF	TGTGCCAGCAGTTATGGACAGCACCAAGAGACCCAGTACTTC
TRBV19	15	TRBD1	once	TRBJ1-3	CASSPGQGSGNTIYF	TGTGCCAGTAGTCCGGGACAGGGATCCGGAAACACCATATATTTT
TRBV24-1	14	.	once	TRBJ2-2	CATSSSPNTGELFF	TGTGCCACCAGCTCTAGTCCCAACACCGGGGAGCTGTTTTTT
TRBV27	16	TRBD1	.	TRBJ1-5	CASSPRTGRRVQPQHF	TGTGCCAGCAGCCCCCGGACAGGGAGGAGAGTGCAGCCCCAGCATTTT
TRBV5-6	17	TRBD1	once	TRBJ2-7	CASSARGVGQGAYEQYF	TGTGCCAGCAGCGCAAGAGGGGTCGGACAGGGGGCGTACGAGCAGTACTTC
TRBV27	14	.	.	TRBJ2-7	CASSLDPGLYEQYF	TGTGCCAGCAGTTTAGATCCGGGACTCTACGAGCAGTACTTC
TRBV5-1	15	.	.	TRBJ2-7	CASSQIGTSSYEQYF	TGCGCCAGCAGCCAGATAGGGACGAGCTCCTACGAGCAGTACTTC
TRBV6-2/TRBV6-3	12	.	once	TRBJ1-1	CASSTVNTEAFF	TGTGCCAGCAGCACAGTGAACACTGAAGCTTTCTTT
TRBV12-3/TRBV12-4	16	TRBD2	.	TRBJ2-1	CASSLTSGIGYNEQFF	TGTGCCAGCAGTTTGACTAGCGGGATCGGTTACAATGAGCAGTTCTTC